Presented here are 17 T cell receptor beta chains from one specimen sequenced in a study of cytomegalovirus exposure and HLA in healthy donors. Vbeta (60) and Jbeta (13) primers were used in the PCR. The data were produced by immunoSEQ multiplex PCR, yet TCRdb's version contains in-frame clones alone and is incomplete. Of 150,000 to 200,000 clones listed, roughly 74% were seen once; the top ten hold about 7.7%. Sequencing was performed on PBMCs. These receptors were taken from a woman between 35 and 50 years old in good health and CMV-seropositive.

The gene calls are TRBV5-1 and TRBJ2-5, with 11 bases aligning to TRBD2. The CDR3 loop spans 16 amino acids. Germline-derived CDR1 and CDR2 are SGHRS and YFSETQ. J gave up 3 bases and V 0 bases, and 4 bases lay outside the gene matches. The CDR3 is CASSLGDSGREETQYF. DNA of the CDR3: TGCGCCAGCAGCTTGGGGGATAGCGGGAGGGAAGAGACCCAGTACTTC. The variable domain in full, completed from reference TRBV5-1 and TRBJ2-5, reads KAGVTQTPRYLIKTRGQQVTLSCSPISGHRSVSWYQQTPGQGLQFLFEYFSETQRNKGNFPGRFSGRQFSNSRSEMNVSTLELGDSALYLCASSLGDSGREETQYFGPGTRLLVL.

The V gene is TRBV7-2, the J gene TRBJ1-2; tentatively, D is TRBD1 (6 bases). Between the trimmed V and J ends, which lost 5 bases and 3 bases, there was a span of 13 bases. This CDR3 has 14 amino acids. Per germline, CDR1 SGHTA and CDR2 FQGNSA. The CDR3: CASSTVTGDYGYTF. The CDR3 DNA sequence: TGTGCCAGCAGCACCGTGACAGGAGACTATGGCTACACCTTC.

This sequence joins TRBV9 and TRBJ2-1, with D perhaps matching TRBD2 (5 bases). Germline lookup yields CDR1 SGDLS and CDR2 YYNGEE. The CDR3 runs 16 residues. The V end was cut by 0 bases, the J end by 8 bases, with 18 bases between. CDR3 nucleotide sequence: TGTGCCAGCAGCGTAGGAATAGCTAGGGTCGGGGATGAGCAGTTCTTC. The encoded protein is CASSVGIARVGDEQFF.

V gene TRBV7-4 combines with J gene TRBJ1-4, with D maybe TRBD1 (5 bases). There are 17 residues in the CDR3. Trimming stripped 3 bases from V and 7 bases from J, with 21 bases between. Germline CDR1 SGHVT, CDR2 SQSDAQ. DNA of the CDR3: TGTGCCAGCAGCTTTCAGGGCTTCGCGCGGACCCTTGAAAAACTGTTTTTT. It is translated as CASSFQGFARTLEKLFF. Full variable domain (rest looked up from reference TRBV7-4 and TRBJ1-4): GAGVSQSPRYKVAKRGRDVALRCDSISGHVTLYWYRQTLGQGSEVLTYSQSDAQRDKSGRPSGRFSAERPERSVSTLKIQRTEQGDSAVYLCASSFQGFARTLEKLFFGSGTQLSVL.

The J gene is TRBJ2-1, the V gene TRBV19, with 7 nucleotides matching TRBD2. This CDR3 is 15 amino acids long. Germline trimming cut 3 bases from V and 9 bases from J; bases unmatched to any gene: 11. Germline V gene data show CDR1 as LNHDA and CDR2 as SQIVND (reference sequence). DNA for the CDR3: TGTGCCAGTAGTATCTACGTGGGCTGGGGGGGTGAGCAGTTCTTC. This sequence encodes CASSIYVGWGGEQFF.

This clone has a single count. This chain joins TRBV7-2 and TRBJ2-2; D gene ambiguous. Trimming removed 0 bases from V and 4 bases from J, with 3 bases in between. From germline, CDR1 is SGHTA and CDR2 FQGNSA. The CDR3 is 13 amino acids. Here the CDR3 reads CASSLASTGELFF. The CDR3 DNA reads as TGTGCCAGCAGCTTAGCGAGCACCGGGGAGCTGTTTTTT.

This clone occurred once. V is TRBV28 and J is TRBJ1-2, with 8 bases aligning to TRBD1. The CDR3 contains 13 residues. Germline CDR1 is MDHEN and CDR2 is SYDVKM. Losses at the gene ends were 5 bases for V and 4 bases for J; bases not matched to a gene: 3. CDR3 nucleotide sequence: TGTGCCAGCAGTGCCACAGGGGGCTATGGCTACACCTTC. It encodes CASSATGGYGYTF.

The V gene is TRBV18, the J gene TRBJ2-7, with a weak D call TRBD1 (6 bases). There are 12 residues in the CDR3. Deletions cut 3 bases from V and 7 bases from J, with 10 bases between. Germline CDR1 is KGHSH and CDR2 is LQKENI. The CDR3 loop is CASSPGTNEQYF. DNA of the CDR3: TGTGCCAGCTCACCCGGGACAAATGAGCAGTACTTC.

J is TRBJ2-1 and V is TRBV27, with unresolved D. V lost 0 bases and J 10 bases, leaving 7 bases between the germline ends. Germline assignment: CDR1 MNHEY and CDR2 SMNVEV (reference sequence). The CDR3 extends over 12 amino acids. The CDR3 region is CASSLSPREQFF. Written as DNA, the CDR3 is TGTGCCAGCAGTTTATCCCCGAGAGAGCAGTTCTTC.

This chain joins TRBV19 and TRBJ2-7; TRBD1 aligns across 9 bases. V shed 3 bases, J shed 3 bases, and the junction held 6 bases outside the gene matches. Germline loops: CDR1 LNHDA, CDR2 SQIVND (reference sequence). There are 15 residues in the CDR3. The CDR3 is CASSMGTGFHYEQYF. CDR3 bases: TGTGCCAGTAGTATGGGGACAGGGTTCCACTACGAGCAGTACTTC.

V and J are TRBV4-2 and TRBJ1-2; the D gene is possibly TRBD1 (5 bases). The CDR3 extends over 14 amino acids. From germline, CDR1 is LGHNA and CDR2 YNFKEQ. Deletions cut 3 bases from V and 8 bases from J, with 16 bases between. CDR3 DNA: TGTGCCAGCAGCCAGGATCAGGGCTCTAGGGGCTACACCTTC. The encoded protein is CASSQDQGSRGYTF.

This clone occurred once. V gene TRBV9 combines with J gene TRBJ2-4; 8 bases are a match to TRBD2. Germline assignment: CDR1 SGDLS and CDR2 YYNGEE. The J segment lost 7 bases and the V segment lost 4 bases, leaving 4 bases of the junction unmatched. CDR3 length: 13 amino acids. CDR3: CASSQSGSNIQYF. CDR3 DNA sequence: TGTGCCAGCAGCCAAAGCGGGAGCAACATTCAGTACTTC.

The chain carries TRBV27 and TRBJ2-5; 9 nucleotides match TRBD2. The J segment lost 5 bases and the V segment lost 3 bases, leaving 4 bases of the junction unmatched. The germline V gene encodes CDR1 MNHEY and CDR2 SMNVEV (reference sequence). The CDR3 totals 14 residues. CDR3 in amino acids: CASSFDSGSETQYF. CDR3 DNA sequence: TGTGCCAGCAGTTTCGATAGCGGGAGTGAGACCCAGTACTTC.

This clone was detected once. The CDR3 sequence: CASSREGYQGSGELFF. CDR3 bases: TGCGCCAGCAGCCGGGAGGGTTACCAGGGGTCCGGGGAGCTGTTTTTT. V and J are TRBV5-1 and TRBJ2-2, with 8 bases lining up with TRBD2. CDR1 and CDR2 (germline): SGHRS, YFSETQ. V lost 4 bases, J lost 6 bases, and 11 bases stayed unmatched. This CDR3 is built from 16 residues.

The V gene is TRBV4-1, the J gene TRBJ2-3; 8 positions match TRBD1. The germline V gene has CDR1 MGHRA and CDR2 YSYEKL. The CDR3 is 15 residues long. The junction had 4 bases not matched to a gene; V was cut back by 3 bases and J by 2 bases. For the CDR3, the DNA is TGCGCCAGCAGCCAGACACAGGGGGTCACAGATACGCAGTATTTT. Translated, it gives CASSQTQGVTDTQYF.

V and J are TRBV18 and TRBJ1-1; no firm D call. CDR3 length: 13 amino acids. The V gene lost 9 bases and the J gene lost 1 base, with 12 bases spanning the gap. Germline CDR1 and CDR2: KGHSH and LQKENI. The CDR3 loop reads CASQPTRNTEAFF. CDR3 sequence (DNA): TGTGCCAGTCAGCCGACAAGGAACACTGAAGCTTTCTTT.

The V call is TRBV11-2, the J call TRBJ1-5; D is possibly TRBD1 (5 bases). The CDR3 loop spans 17 amino acids. V lost 3 bases, J lost 0 bases, and 15 bases lay in between. Germline V gives CDR1 SGHAT, CDR2 FQNNGV. Here the CDR3 reads CASSLGQGIRSNQPQHF. CDR3 nucleotides: TGTGCCAGCAGCTTGGGTCAGGGAATTCGTAGCAATCAGCCCCAGCATTTT. The whole variable domain, filled in from reference TRBV11-2 and TRBJ1-5, reads EAGVAQSPRYKIIEKRQSVAFWCNPISGHATLYWYQQILGQGPKLLIQFQNNGVVDDSQLPKDRFSAERLKGVDSTLKIQPAKLEDSAVYLCASSLGQGIRSNQPQHFGDGTRLSIL.